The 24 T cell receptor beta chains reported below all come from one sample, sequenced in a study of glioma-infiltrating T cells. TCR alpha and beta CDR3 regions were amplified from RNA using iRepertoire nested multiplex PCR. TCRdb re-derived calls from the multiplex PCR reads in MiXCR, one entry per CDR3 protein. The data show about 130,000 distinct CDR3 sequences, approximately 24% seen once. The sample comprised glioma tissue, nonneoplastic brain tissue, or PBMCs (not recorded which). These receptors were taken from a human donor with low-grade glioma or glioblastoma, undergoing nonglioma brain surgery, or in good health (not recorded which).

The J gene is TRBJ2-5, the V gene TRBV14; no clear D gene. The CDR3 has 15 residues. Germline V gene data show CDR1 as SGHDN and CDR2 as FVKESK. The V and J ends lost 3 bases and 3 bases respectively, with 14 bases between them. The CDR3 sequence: CASSQGLLQKETQYF. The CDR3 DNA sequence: TGTGCCAGCAGCCAGGGGTTGTTGCAAAAAGAGACCCAGTACTTC.

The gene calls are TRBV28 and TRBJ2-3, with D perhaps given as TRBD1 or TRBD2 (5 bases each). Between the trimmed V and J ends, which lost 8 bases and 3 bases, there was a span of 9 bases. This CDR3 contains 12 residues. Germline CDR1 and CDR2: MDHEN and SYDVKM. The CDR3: CASGGNTDTQYF. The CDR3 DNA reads TGTGCCAGCGGGGGAAATACAGATACGCAGTATTTT.

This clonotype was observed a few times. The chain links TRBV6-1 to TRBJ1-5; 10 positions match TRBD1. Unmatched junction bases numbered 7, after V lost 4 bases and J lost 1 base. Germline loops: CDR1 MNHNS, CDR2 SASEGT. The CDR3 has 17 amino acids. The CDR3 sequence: CASSARDRGLSNQPQHF. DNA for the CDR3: TGTGCCAGCAGTGCCCGGGACAGGGGACTGAGCAATCAGCCCCAGCATTTT.

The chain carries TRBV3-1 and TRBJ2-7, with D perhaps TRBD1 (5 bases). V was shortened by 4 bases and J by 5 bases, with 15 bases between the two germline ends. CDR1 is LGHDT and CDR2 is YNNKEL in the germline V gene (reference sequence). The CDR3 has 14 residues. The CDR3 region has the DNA TGTGCCAGCAGCCCCTGGCAGGGTGGGAACGAGCAGTACGTC. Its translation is CASSPWQGGNEQYV.

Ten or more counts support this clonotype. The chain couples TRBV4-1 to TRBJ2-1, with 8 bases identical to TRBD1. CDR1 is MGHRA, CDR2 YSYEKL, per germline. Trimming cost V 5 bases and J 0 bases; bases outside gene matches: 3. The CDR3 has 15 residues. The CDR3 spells CASSATGGSYNEQFF. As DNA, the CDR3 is TGCGCCAGCAGCGCCACAGGGGGCTCCTACAATGAGCAGTTCTTC.

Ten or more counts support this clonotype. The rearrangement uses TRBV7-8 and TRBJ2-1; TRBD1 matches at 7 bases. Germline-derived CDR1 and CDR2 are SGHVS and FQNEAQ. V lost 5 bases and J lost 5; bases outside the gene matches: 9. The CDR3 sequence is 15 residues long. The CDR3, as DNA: TGTGCCAGCAGCGACTACAGGGGTGCCAACAATGAGCAGTTCTTC. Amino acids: CASSDYRGANNEQFF.

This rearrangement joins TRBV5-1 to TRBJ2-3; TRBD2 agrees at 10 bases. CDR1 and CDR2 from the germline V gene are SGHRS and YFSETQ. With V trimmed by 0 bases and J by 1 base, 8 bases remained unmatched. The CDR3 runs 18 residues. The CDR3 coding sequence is TGCGCCAGCAGCTTGGGCGTGAGCGGGGGGGCCGGCACAGATACGCAGTATTTT. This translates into CASSLGVSGGAGTDTQYF.

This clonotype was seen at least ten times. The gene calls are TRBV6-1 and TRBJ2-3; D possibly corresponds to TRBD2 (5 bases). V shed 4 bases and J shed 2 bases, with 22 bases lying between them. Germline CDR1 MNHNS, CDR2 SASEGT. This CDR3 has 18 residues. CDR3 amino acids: CASSARVGLATSTDTQYF. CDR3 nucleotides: TGTGCCAGCAGTGCTCGCGTTGGGCTAGCAACCTCCACAGATACGCAGTATTTT.

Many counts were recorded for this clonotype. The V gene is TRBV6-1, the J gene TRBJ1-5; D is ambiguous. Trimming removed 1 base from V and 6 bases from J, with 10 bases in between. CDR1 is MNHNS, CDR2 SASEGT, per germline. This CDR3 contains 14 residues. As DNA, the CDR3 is TGTGCCAGCAGTGAAGGAGGAGCCAGTCAGCCCCAGCATTTT. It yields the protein CASSEGGASQPQHF.

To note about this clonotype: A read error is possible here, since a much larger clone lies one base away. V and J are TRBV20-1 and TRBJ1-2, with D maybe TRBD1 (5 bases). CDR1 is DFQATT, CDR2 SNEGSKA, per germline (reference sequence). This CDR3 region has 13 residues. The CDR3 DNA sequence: TGCAGTGCTAAACTTGGGGCTAACTATGTCTACACCTTC. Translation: CSAKLGANYVYTF.

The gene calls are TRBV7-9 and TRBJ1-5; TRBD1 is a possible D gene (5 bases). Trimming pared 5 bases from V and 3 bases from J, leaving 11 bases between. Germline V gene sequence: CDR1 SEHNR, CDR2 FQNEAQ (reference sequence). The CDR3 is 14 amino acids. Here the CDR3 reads CASSRDGFNQPQHF. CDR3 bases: TGTGCCAGCAGCCGGGACGGATTCAATCAGCCCCAGCATTTT.

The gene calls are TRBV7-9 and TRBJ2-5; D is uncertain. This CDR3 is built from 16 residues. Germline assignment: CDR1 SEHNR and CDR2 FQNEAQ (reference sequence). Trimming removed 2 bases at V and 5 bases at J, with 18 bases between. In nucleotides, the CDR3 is TGTGCCAGCAGCTTAAGGCCGCCTCCAGGATTCGAGACCCAGTACTTC. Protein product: CASSLRPPPGFETQYF.

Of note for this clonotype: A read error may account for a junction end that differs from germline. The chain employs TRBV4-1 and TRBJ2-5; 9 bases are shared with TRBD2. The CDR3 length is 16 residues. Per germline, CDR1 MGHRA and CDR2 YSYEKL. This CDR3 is CTSSPNSGGGQETQYF. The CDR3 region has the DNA TGCACCAGCAGCCCGAATAGCGGGGGAGGGCAAGAGACCCAGTACTTC.

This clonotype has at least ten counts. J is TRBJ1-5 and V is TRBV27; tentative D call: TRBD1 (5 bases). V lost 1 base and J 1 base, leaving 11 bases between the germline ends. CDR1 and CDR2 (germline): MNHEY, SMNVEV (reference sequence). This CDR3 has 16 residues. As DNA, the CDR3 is TGTGCCAGCAGTTTATTACCCAGGGCCAGCAATCAGCCCCAGCATTTT. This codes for CASSLLPRASNQPQHF.

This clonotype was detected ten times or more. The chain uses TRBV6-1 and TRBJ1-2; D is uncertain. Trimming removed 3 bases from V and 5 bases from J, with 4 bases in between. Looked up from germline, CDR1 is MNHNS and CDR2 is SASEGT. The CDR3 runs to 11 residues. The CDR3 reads CASSDAYGYTF. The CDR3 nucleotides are TGTGCCAGCAGTGACGCGTATGGCTACACCTTC.

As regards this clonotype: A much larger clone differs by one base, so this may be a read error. The CDR3: CDIGRDRVNSPLHF. CDR3 in DNA: TGTGACATCGGGAGGGACAGGGTCAATTCACCCCTCCACTTT. The J gene is TRBJ1-6, the V gene TRBV6-5, with 9 bases matching TRBD1. The CDR3 totals 14 residues. From germline, CDR1 is MNHEY and CDR2 SVGAGI.

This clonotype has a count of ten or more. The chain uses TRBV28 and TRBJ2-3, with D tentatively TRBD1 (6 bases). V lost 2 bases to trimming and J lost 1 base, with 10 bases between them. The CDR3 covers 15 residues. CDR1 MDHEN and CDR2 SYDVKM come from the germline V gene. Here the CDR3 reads CASSLDRTGTDTQYF. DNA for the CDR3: TGTGCCAGCAGTTTAGACAGGACCGGCACAGATACGCAGTATTTT. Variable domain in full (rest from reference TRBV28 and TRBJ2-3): DVKVTQSSRYLVKRTGEKVFLECVQDMDHENMFWYRQDPGLGLRLIYFSYDVKMKEKGDIPEGYSVSREKKERFSLILESASTNQTSMYLCASSLDRTGTDTQYFGPGTRLTVL.

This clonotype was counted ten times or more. CDR3 sequence: CASSASGAGALQETQYF. For the CDR3, the DNA is TGTGCCAGCAGTGCGAGCGGAGCGGGGGCCCTACAAGAGACCCAGTACTTC. J is TRBJ2-5 and V is TRBV6-1; TRBD2 agrees at 8 bases. This CDR3 comprises 17 residues. Unmatched junction bases numbered 12, after V lost 4 bases and J lost 2 bases. Germline CDR1 is MNHNS and CDR2 is SASEGT.

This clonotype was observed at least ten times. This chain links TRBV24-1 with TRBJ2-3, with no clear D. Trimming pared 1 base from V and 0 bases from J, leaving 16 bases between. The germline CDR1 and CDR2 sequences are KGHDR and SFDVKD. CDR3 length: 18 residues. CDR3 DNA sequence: TGTGCCACCAGTGATTTCCCTGCAATCGGCGACAGCACAGATACGCAGTATTTT. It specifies CATSDFPAIGDSTDTQYF.

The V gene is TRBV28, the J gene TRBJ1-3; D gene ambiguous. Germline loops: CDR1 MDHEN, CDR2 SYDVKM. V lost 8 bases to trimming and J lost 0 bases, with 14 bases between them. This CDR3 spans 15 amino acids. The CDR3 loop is CASPPPGGSGNTIYF. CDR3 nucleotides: TGTGCCAGCCCTCCACCGGGAGGCTCTGGAAACACCATATATTTT.

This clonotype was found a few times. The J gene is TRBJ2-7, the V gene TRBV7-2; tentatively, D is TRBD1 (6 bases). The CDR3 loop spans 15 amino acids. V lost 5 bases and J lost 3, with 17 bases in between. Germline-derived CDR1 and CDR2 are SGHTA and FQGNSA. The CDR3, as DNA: TGTGCCAGCAGCGTCGACGGGACAAGGGTCTACGAGCAGTACGTC. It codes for CASSVDGTRVYEQYV.

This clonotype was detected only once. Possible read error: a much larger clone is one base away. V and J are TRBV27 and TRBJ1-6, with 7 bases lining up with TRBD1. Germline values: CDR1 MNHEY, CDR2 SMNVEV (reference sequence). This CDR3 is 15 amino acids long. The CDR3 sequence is CASSPGDRDKSPLHF. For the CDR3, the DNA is TGTGCCAGCAGTCCGGGGGACAGAGATAAATCACCCCTCCACTTT.

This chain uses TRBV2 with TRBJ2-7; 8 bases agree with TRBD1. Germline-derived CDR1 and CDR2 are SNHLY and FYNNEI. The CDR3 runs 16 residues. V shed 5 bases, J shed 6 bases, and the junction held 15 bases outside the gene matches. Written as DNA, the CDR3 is TGTGCCAGCAGTAAGGGACAGGCGACTATAACTAGCGAGCAGTACGTC. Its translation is CASSKGQATITSEQYV.

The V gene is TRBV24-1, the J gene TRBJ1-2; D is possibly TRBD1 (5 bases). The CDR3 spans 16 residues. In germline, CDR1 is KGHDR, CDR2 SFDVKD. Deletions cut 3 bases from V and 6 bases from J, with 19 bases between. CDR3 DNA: TGTGCCACCAGTGATGCCACCCGGGACTCCCGGGATGGCTACACCTTC. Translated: CATSDATRDSRDGYTF.